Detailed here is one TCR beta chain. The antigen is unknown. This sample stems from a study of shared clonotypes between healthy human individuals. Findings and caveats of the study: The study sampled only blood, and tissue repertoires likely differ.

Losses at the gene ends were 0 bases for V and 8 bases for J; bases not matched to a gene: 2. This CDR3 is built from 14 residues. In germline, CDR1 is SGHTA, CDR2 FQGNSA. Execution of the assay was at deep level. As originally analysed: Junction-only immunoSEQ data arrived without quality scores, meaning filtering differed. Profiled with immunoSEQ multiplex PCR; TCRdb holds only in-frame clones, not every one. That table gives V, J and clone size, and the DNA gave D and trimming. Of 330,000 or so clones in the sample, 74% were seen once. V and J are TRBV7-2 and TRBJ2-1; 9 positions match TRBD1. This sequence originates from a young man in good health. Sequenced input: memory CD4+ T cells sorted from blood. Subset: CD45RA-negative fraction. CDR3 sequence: CASSLAGQGHEQFF. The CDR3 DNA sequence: TGTGCCAGCAGCTTAGCGGGACAGGGCCATGAGCAGTTCTTC.